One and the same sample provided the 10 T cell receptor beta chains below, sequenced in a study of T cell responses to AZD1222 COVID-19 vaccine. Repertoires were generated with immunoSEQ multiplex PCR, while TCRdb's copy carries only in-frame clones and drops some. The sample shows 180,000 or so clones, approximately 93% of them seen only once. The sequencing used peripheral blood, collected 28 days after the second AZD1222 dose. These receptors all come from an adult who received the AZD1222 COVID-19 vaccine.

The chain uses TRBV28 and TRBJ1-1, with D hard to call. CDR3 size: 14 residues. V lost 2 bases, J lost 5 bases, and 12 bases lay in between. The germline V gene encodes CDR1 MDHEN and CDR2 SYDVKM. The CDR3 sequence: CASSLGSGATEAFF. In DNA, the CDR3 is TGTGCCAGCAGTTTAGGGTCGGGTGCGACTGAAGCTTTCTTT.

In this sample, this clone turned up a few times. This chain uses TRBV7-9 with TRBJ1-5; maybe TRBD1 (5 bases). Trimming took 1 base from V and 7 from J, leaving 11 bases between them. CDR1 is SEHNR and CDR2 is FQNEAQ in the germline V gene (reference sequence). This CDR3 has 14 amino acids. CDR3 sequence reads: CASSLGAGTQPQHF. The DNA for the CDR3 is TGTGCCAGCAGCTTAGGGGCAGGGACCCAGCCCCAGCATTTT.

The CDR3 loop is CSARENTEAFF. The CDR3 region has the DNA TGCAGTGCTAGGGAGAACACTGAAGCTTTCTTT. V gene TRBV20-1 combines with J gene TRBJ1-1; no clear D. CDR3 length: 11 amino acids. Trimming left V 3 bases short and J 1 base short, with 3 bases between. Germline V gives CDR1 DFQATT, CDR2 SNEGSKA (reference sequence).

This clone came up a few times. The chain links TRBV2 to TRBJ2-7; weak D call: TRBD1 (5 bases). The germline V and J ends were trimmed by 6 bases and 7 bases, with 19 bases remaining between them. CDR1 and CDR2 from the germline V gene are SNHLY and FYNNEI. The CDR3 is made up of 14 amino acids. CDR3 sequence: CASRSRQFFLEQYF. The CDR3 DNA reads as TGTGCCAGCAGATCTCGACAGTTTTTCTTAGAGCAGTACTTC.

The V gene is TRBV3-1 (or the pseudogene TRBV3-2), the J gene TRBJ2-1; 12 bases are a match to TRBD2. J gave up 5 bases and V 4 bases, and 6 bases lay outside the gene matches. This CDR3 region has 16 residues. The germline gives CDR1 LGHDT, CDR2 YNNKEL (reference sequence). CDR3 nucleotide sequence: TGTGCCAGCAGCCGTAGACTAGCGGGGGCTAACAATGAGCAGTTCTTC. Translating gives CASSRRLAGANNEQFF.

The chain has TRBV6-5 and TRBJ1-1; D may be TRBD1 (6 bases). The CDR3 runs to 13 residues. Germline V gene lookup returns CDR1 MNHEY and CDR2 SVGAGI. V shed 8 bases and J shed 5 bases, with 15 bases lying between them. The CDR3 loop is CASEGQMGTEAFF. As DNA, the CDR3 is TGTGCCAGCGAGGGACAAATGGGGACTGAAGCTTTCTTT.

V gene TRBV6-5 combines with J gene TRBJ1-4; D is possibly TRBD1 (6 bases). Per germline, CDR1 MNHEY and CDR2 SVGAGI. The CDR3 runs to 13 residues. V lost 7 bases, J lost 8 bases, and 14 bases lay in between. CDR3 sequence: CASTDSSREKLFF. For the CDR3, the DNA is TGTGCCAGCACGGACAGCTCCAGGGAAAAACTGTTTTTT.

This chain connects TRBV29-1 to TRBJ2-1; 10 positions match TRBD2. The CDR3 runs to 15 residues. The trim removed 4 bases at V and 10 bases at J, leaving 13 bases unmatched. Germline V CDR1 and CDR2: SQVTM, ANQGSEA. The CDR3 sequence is CSVATSGLGGREQFF. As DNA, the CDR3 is TGCAGCGTTGCGACTAGCGGGTTAGGGGGGAGGGAGCAGTTCTTC.

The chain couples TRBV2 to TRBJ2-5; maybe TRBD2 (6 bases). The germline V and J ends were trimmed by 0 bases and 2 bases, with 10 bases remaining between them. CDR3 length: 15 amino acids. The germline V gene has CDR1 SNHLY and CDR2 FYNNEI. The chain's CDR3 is CASSEATGLQETQYF. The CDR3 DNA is TGTGCCAGCAGTGAAGCTACGGGACTTCAAGAGACCCAGTACTTC.

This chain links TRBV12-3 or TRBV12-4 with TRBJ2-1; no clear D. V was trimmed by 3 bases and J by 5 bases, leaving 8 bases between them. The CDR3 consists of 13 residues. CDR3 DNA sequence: TGTGCCAGCAGTTTGACCAGCCACAATGAGCAGTTCTTC. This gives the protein CASSLTSHNEQFF.